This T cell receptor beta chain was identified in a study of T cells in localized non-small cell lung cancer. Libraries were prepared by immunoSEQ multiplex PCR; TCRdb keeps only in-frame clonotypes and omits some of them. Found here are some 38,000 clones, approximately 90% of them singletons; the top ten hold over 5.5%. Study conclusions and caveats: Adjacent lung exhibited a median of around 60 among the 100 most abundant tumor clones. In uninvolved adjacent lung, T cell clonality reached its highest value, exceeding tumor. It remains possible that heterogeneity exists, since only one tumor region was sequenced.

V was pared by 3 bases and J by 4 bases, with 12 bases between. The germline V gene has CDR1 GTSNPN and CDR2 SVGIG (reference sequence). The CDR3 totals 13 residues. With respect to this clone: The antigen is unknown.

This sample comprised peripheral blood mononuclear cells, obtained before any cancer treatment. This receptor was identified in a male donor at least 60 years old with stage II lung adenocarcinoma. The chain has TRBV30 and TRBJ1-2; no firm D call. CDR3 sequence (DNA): TGTGCCTGGAGCCCTATGGGGATCTATGGCTACACCTTC. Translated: CAWSPMGIYGYTF.